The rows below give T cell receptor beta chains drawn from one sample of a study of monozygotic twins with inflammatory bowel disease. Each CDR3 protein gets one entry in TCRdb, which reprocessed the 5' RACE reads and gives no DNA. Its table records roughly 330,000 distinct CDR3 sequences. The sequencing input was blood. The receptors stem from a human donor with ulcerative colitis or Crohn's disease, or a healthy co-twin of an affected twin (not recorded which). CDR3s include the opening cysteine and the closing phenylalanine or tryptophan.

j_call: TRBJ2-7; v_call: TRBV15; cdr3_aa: CATSGGVSGEQYF
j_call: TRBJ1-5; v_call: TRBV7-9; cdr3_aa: CASSLSADRDQPQHF
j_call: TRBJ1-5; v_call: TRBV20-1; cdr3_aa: CSAVRGDSNQPQHF
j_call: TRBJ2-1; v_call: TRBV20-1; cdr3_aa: CSARAGLAGWNEQFF
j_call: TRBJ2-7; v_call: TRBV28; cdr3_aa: CASRRQASSSYEQYF
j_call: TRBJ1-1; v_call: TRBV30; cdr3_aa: CAWSDPGEGTEAFF
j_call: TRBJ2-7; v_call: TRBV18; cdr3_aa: CASSEDRSYEQYF
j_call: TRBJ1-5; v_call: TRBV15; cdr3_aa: CATSRDLTGRLHQPQHF
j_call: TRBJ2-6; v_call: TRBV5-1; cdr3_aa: CASSTPGQGSGANVLTF
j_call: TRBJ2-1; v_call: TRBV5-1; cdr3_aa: CASGWPGLDSYNEQFF
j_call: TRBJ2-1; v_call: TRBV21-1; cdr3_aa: CASSDSRGTNNEQFF
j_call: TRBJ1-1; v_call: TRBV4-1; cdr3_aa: CASSLQVGGLRTEAFF
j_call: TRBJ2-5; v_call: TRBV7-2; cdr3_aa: CASSLSPGPETQYF
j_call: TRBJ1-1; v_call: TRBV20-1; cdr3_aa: CSARREPEAFF
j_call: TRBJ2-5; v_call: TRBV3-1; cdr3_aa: CASSRRQEQETQYF
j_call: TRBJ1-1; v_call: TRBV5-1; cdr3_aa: CASSLAGGGLHTEAFF
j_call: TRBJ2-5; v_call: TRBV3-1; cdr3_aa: CASSQDRGSGSPKTQYF
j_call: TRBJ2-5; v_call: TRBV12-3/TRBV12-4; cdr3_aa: CASSIRDGLETQYF
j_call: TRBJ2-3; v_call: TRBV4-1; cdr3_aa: CASSAILRGSDTQYF
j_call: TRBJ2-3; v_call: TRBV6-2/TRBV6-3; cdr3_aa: CASSFPPADTQYF
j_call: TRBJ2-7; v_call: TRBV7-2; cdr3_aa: CASSPKIGTGTSYEQYF
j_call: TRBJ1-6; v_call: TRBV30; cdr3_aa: CAWTETAYNSPLHF
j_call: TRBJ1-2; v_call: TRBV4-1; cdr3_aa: CASSQIRMERQGAKRGYTF
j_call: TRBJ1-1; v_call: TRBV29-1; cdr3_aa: CSVDRLNTEAFF
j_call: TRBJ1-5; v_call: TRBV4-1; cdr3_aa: CASSQEGTGAFKGNQPQHF
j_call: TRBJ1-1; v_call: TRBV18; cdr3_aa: CASSPAMDTEAFF
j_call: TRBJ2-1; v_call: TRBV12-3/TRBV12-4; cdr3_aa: CASSLRARGAYNEQFF
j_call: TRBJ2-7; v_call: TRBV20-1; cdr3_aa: CSALRHTSSYEQYF
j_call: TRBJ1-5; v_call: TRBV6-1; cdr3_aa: CASSDDTGAIASQPQHF
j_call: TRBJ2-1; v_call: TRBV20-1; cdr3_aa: CSAPIPGRDNEQFF
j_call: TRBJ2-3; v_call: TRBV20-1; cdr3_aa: CSARLTGGPEGTDTRYF
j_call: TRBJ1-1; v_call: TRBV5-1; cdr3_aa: CASSLRESGMAFF
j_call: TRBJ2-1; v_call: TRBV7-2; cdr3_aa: CASSLGVSSGENEQFF
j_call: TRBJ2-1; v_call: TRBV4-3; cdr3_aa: CASSLDRASFREQFF
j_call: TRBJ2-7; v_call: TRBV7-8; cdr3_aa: CASSPTGQGRYEQYF
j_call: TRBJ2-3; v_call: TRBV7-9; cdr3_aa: CASSLSGGSWDTQYF
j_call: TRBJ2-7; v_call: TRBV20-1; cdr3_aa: CSASLADSYEQYF
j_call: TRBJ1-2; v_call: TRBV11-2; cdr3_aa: CASSPRLPHGYTF
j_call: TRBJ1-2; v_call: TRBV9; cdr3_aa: CASSPQQANYGYTF
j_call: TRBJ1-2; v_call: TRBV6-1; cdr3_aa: CASRTTGGGSGYTF
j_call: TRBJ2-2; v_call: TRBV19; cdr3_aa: CATTQVGTGELFF
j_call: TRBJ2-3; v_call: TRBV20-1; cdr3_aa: CSASPRSGTVAQYF
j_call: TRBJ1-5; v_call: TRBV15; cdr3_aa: CATSREFKQPQHF
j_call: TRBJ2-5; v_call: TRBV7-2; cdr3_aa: CASSSRTLQETQYF
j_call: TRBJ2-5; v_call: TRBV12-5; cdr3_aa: CASGHHATGQGETQYF
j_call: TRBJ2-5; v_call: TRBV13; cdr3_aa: CASSRKGTFQETQYF
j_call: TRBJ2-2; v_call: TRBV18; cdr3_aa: CASSPGQGRESNTGELFF
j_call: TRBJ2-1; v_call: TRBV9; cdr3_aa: CASSVAELAGTLFF
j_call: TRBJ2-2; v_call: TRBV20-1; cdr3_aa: CSARDPKGPNTGKLFF
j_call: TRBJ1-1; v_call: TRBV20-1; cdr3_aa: CSGGPPGQGRSEAFF
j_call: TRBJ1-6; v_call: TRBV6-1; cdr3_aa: CASSELSGGISPLHF
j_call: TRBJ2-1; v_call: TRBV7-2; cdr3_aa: CASSLRDRGHEQFF